The 20 T cell receptor beta chains below come from one sample, sequenced in a study of blood T cell repertoires in COVID-19. Measured with immunoSEQ multiplex PCR; TCRdb has only the in-frame clones, and not every one. Seen here are 300,000 to 400,000 clones, roughly 90% observed once, and the top ten hold about 4.2%. Sequencing was carried out using PBMCs or T cells enriched from blood (not recorded which). The origin of the receptors is a woman in her 30s who had been exposed to COVID-19.

The chain combines TRBV7-9 with TRBJ2-2, with D perhaps TRBD1 (5 bases). Germline CDR1 reads SEHNR; CDR2 reads FQNEAQ (reference sequence). This CDR3 is built from 12 residues. V was trimmed by 4 bases and J by 6 bases, leaving 6 bases between them. In DNA form, the CDR3 reads TGTGCCAGCAGCTCCAGGGCCGGGGAGCTGTTTTTT. Its translation is CASSSRAGELFF.

The rearrangement links TRBV2 to TRBJ2-2, with 12 bases aligning to TRBD2. The CDR3 contains 17 residues. Looked up from germline, CDR1 is SNHLY and CDR2 is FYNNEI. V shed 7 bases and J 4 bases; nucleotides not matched to a gene: 10. The CDR3 reads CASKRLAGALATGELFF. The CDR3 DNA reads TGTGCCAGCAAGCGACTAGCGGGGGCGCTGGCCACCGGGGAGCTGTTTTTT.

Written as DNA, the CDR3 is TGTGCCAGCAGCTCTCCGGGGGAGCAGTACTTC. Protein: CASSSPGEQYF. The gene calls are TRBV7-2 and TRBJ2-7; a possible D gene is TRBD2 (5 bases). This CDR3 spans 11 amino acids. Germline V CDR1 and CDR2: SGHTA, FQGNSA. Trimming removed 4 bases from V and 7 bases from J, with 8 bases in between.

This chain links TRBV7-3 with TRBJ2-7; D may be TRBD2 (7 bases). CDR3 length: 15 residues. Germline V gene sequence: CDR1 SGHTA, CDR2 FQGTGA. The germline V and J ends were trimmed by 0 bases and 2 bases, with 11 bases remaining between them. CDR3 sequence reads: CASSLTGGDTYEQYF. The CDR3 nucleotides read TGTGCCAGCAGCTTAACAGGGGGGGATACCTACGAGCAGTACTTC.

The CDR3 protein is CASSSINRDRDEQYF. CDR3 coding DNA: TGCGCCAGCAGCTCCATCAACCGGGACAGGGACGAGCAGTACTTC. The chain employs TRBV5-1 and TRBJ2-7; 9 bases align to TRBD1. CDR3 length: 15 amino acids. Germline V lookup: CDR1 SGHRS, CDR2 YFSETQ. V shed 3 bases and J 5 bases; nucleotides not matched to a gene: 9.

This chain connects TRBV4-1 to TRBJ1-1; TRBD1 agrees at 8 bases. J lost 6 bases, V lost 4 bases, and 7 bases had no gene match. This CDR3 is 14 amino acids long. Germline V gives CDR1 MGHRA, CDR2 YSYEKL. CDR3 sequence: CASSPIEQGAEAFF. DNA for the CDR3: TGCGCCAGCAGCCCAATCGAACAGGGGGCTGAAGCTTTCTTT.

Comments on this clone: The same CDR3 can be traced to other DNA sequences in this sample. The CDR3 DNA sequence: TGTGCCAGCAGCTTACTCGGGGGGGCCCTCACCGGGGAGCTGTTTTTT. It encodes CASSLLGGALTGELFF. The chain recombines TRBV27 with TRBJ2-2, with 8 positions matching TRBD2. The CDR3 has 16 residues. With V trimmed by 6 bases and J by 4 bases, 10 bases remained unmatched. Germline V gene sequence: CDR1 MNHEY, CDR2 SMNVEV (reference sequence).

The V and J genes are TRBV10-3 and TRBJ2-1; 9 bases match TRBD2. Trimming removed 6 bases from V and 0 bases from J; junction bases left unmatched: 9. Germline CDR1 and CDR2: ENHRY and SYGVKD. The CDR3 length is 17 residues. The CDR3 sequence is CAIRLSSGIDSYNEQFF. The CDR3 DNA reads TGTGCCATCAGACTGTCTAGCGGGATCGACTCCTACAATGAGCAGTTCTTC.

The chain recombines TRBV10-3 with TRBJ1-1, with D perhaps TRBD1 (5 bases). The germline V gene encodes CDR1 ENHRY and CDR2 SYGVKD. Trimming stripped 7 bases from V and 6 bases from J, with 12 bases between. This CDR3 is built from 12 residues. CDR3 bases: TGTGCCATCACCCCTGGGGGGGCTGAAGCTTTCTTT. Amino acid sequence: CAITPGGAEAFF.

This clone was observed once. V is TRBV10-1 and J is TRBJ2-2; D gene unclear. CDR1 WNHNN and CDR2 SYGVQD come from the germline V gene (reference sequence). Deletions cut 5 bases from V and 2 bases from J, with 6 bases between. This CDR3 spans 13 amino acids. The CDR3 coding sequence is TGCGCCAGCAGTACCAGTAACACCGGGGAGCTGTTTTTT. Translating it yields CASSTSNTGELFF.

The chain links TRBV28 to TRBJ2-2, with a possible D match to TRBD2 (5 bases). Germline lookup yields CDR1 MDHEN and CDR2 SYDVKM. Between the trimmed V and J ends, which lost 6 bases and 1 base, there was a span of 6 bases. The CDR3 consists of 13 residues. CDR3 loop: CASRGGNTGELFF. CDR3 DNA: TGTGCCAGCAGAGGAGGGAACACCGGGGAGCTGTTTTTT.

This clone showed up just once. V gene TRBV7-9 combines with J gene TRBJ1-2; 7 bases map to TRBD1. V shed 6 bases, J shed 0 bases, and the junction held 4 bases outside the gene matches. The CDR3 has 14 residues. Germline CDR1 and CDR2: SEHNR and FQNEAQ (reference sequence). In DNA, the CDR3 is TGTGCCAGCAGTCGGACAGGCTCTAACTATGGCTACACCTTC. This translates into CASSRTGSNYGYTF. The variable domain in full, with the rest retrieved from reference TRBV7-9 and TRBJ1-2, is DTGVSQNPRHKITKRGQNVTFRCDPISEHNRLYWYRQTLGQGPEFLTYFQNEAQLEKSRLLSDRFSAERPKGSFSTLEIQRTEQGDSAMYLCASSRTGSNYGYTFGSGTRLTVV.

The CDR3 reads CASGPRDRRYGYTF. The DNA for the CDR3 is TGTGCTAGTGGTCCCCGGGACAGGCGATATGGCTACACCTTC. The chain is built from TRBV12-5 and TRBJ1-2, with TRBD1 matching 8 bases. The germline V gene has CDR1 LGHNT and CDR2 FRNRAP. V lost 5 bases to trimming and J lost 5 bases; unmatched junction nucleotides: 7. There are 14 residues in the CDR3.

V usage is TRBV20-1 and J usage is TRBJ2-7; D perhaps matches TRBD1 (6 bases). The CDR3 covers 11 residues. Looked up from germline, CDR1 is DFQATT and CDR2 is SNEGSKA (reference sequence). V gave up 5 bases and J gave up 3 bases, with 8 bases separating them. The CDR3, as DNA: TGCAGTGCTGGGACATACTACGAGCAGTACTTC. Residues: CSAGTYYEQYF.

V and J are TRBV5-6 and TRBJ1-1; perhaps TRBD1 as D (6 bases). The CDR3 spans 15 residues. CDR1 is SGHDT, CDR2 YYEEEE, per germline. V lost 0 bases, J lost 4 bases, and 13 bases lay in between. The chain's CDR3 is CASSLAAGAGTEAFF. The CDR3 region has the DNA TGTGCCAGCAGCTTGGCTGCAGGGGCTGGCACTGAAGCTTTCTTT.

V usage is TRBV18 and J usage is TRBJ1-4; the D gene is possibly TRBD1 (5 bases). The V end was cut by 3 bases, the J end by 1 base, with 9 bases between. This CDR3 comprises 15 residues. Germline V gene sequence: CDR1 KGHSH, CDR2 LQKENI. The CDR3 spells CASSPRDGTNEKLFF. In DNA, the CDR3 is TGTGCCAGCTCACCGCGGGACGGAACTAATGAAAAACTGTTTTTT.

The V gene is TRBV29-1, the J gene TRBJ1-2; 7 positions match TRBD1. Germline V gives CDR1 SQVTM, CDR2 ANQGSEA. The CDR3 covers 15 residues. Trimming at V came to 3 bases and at J to 4 bases, leaving 11 bases not matched to a gene. CDR3 coding DNA: TGCAGCGTTGACGGGTCGGACAGGCTGCCCTATGGCTACACCTTC. This codes for CSVDGSDRLPYGYTF.

V is TRBV18 and J is TRBJ2-1, with TRBD2 matching 11 bases. The ends lost 3 bases at V and 9 bases at J; junction bases unmatched: 10. CDR3 size: 16 residues. Germline V CDR1 and CDR2: KGHSH, LQKENI. The CDR3 DNA sequence: TGTGCCAGCTCACCCGGTAGCGGGGGGGTTTTCGCTGAGCAGTTCTTC. Translation gives CASSPGSGGVFAEQFF.

The chain uses TRBV5-1 and TRBJ1-1, with TRBD1 matching 8 bases. The CDR3 length is 15 residues. Trimming removed 4 bases from V and 4 bases from J; junction bases left unmatched: 9. Germline CDR1 is SGHRS and CDR2 is YFSETQ. The DNA of the CDR3 is TGCGCCAGCAGCCAAATACAGGGGGGAGGCACTGAAGCTTTCTTT. Protein: CASSQIQGGGTEAFF.

The rearrangement joins TRBV2 to TRBJ1-2, with 11 bases aligning to TRBD1. In germline, CDR1 is SNHLY, CDR2 FYNNEI. V trimming: 6 bases; J trimming: 8 bases; junction bases outside the gene matches: 8. The CDR3 is made up of 14 amino acids. The CDR3 is CASRPRTGGGGYTF. CDR3 in DNA: TGTGCCAGCAGACCCAGGACAGGGGGCGGCGGCTACACCTTC.